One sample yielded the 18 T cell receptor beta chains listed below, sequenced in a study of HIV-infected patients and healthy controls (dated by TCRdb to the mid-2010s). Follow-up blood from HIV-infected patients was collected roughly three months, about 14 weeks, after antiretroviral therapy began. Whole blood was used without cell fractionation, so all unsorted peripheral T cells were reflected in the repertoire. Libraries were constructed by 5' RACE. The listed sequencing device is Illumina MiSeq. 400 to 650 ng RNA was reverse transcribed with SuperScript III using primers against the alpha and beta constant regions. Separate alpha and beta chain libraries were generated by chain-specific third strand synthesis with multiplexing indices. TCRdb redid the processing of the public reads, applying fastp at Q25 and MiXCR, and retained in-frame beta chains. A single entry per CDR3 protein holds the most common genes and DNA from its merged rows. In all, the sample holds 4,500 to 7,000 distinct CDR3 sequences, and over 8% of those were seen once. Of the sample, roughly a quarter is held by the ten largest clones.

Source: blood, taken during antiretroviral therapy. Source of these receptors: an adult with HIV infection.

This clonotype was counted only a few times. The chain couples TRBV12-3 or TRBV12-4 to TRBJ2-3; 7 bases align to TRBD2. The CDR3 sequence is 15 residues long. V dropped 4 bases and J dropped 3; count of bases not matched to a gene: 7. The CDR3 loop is CASSWGGARTDTQYF. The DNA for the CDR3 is TGTGCCAGCAGTTGGGGGGGAGCTCGGACAGATACGCAGTATTTT.

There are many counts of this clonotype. Here the CDR3 reads CSEREGDKPGQFF. CDR3 nucleotide sequence: TGCAGCGAAAGGGAGGGGGACAAGCCTGGGCAGTTCTTC. This sequence joins TRBV29-1 and TRBJ2-1, with TRBD2 as a possible D gene (7 bases). Per germline, CDR1 SQVTM and CDR2 ANQGSEA. V was shortened by 7 bases and J by 12 bases, with 22 bases between the two germline ends. The CDR3 has 13 residues.

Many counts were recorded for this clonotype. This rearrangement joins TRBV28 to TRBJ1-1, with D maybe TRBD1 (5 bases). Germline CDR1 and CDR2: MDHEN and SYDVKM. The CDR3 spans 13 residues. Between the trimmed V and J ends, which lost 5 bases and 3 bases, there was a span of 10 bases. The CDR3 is CASSRAGYTEAFF. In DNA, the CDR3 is TGTGCCAGCAGTCGGGCAGGGTACACTGAAGCTTTCTTT. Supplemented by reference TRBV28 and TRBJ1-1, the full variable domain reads DVKVTQSSRYLVKRTGEKVFLECVQDMDHENMFWYRQDPGLGLRLIYFSYDVKMKEKGDIPEGYSVSREKKERFSLILESASTNQTSMYLCASSRAGYTEAFFGQGTRLTVV.

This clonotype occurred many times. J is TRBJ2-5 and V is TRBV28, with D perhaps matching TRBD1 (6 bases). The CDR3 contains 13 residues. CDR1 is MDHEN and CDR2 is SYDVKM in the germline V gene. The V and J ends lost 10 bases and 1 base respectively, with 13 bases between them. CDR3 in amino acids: CATKGQLQETQYF. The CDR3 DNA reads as TGTGCCACCAAAGGACAGCTCCAAGAGACCCAGTACTTC.

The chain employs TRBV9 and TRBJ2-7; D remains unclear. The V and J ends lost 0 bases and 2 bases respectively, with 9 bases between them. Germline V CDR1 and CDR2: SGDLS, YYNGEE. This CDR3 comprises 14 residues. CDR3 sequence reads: CASSVEDGPYEQYF. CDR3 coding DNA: TGTGCCAGCAGCGTAGAGGACGGCCCCTACGAGCAGTACTTC. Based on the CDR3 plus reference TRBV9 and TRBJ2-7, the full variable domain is DSGVTQTPKHLITATGQRVTLRCSPRSGDLSVYWYQQSLDQGLQFLIQYYNGEERAKGNILERFSAQQFPDLHSELNLSSLELGDSALYFCASSVEDGPYEQYFGPGTRLTVT.

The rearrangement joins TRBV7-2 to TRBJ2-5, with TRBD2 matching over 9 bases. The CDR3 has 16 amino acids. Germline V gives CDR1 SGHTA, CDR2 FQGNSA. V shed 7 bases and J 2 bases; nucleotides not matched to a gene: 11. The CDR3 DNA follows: TGTGCCAGCACGAGCCATAGCGGGGGTGGGCAAGAGACCCAGTACTTC. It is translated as CASTSHSGGGQETQYF. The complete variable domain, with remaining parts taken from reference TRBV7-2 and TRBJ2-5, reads GAGVSQSPSNKVTEKGKDVELRCDPISGHTALYWYRQSLGQGLEFLIYFQGNSAPDKSGLPSDRFSAERTGGSVSTLTIQRTQQEDSAVYLCASTSHSGGGQETQYFGPGTRLLVL.

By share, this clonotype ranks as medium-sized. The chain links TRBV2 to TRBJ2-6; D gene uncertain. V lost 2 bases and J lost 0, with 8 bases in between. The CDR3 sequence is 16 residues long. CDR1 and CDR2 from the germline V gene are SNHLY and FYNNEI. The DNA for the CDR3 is TGTGCCAGCAGTGAATATGGGCCCTCTGGGGCCAACGTCCTGACTTTC. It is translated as CASSEYGPSGANVLTF.

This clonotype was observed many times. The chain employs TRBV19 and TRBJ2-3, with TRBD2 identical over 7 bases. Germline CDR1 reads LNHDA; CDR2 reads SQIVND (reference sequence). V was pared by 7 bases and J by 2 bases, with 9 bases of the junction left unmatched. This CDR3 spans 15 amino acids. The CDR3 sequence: CASTGGGYTTDTQYF. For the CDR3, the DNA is TGTGCCAGTACTGGCGGGGGATACACCACAGATACGCAGTATTTT.

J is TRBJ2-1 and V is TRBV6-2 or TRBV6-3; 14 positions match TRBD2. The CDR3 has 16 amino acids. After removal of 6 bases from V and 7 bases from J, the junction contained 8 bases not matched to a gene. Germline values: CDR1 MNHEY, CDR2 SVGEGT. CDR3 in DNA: TGTGCCAGCAGCGCACCGGGACTAGCGGGAGTAAATGAGCAGTTCTTC. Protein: CASSAPGLAGVNEQFF.

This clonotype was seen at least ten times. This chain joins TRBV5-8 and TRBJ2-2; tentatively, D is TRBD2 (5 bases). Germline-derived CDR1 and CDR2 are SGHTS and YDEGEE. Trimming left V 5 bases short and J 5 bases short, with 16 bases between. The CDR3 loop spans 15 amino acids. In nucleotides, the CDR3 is TGTGCCAGCAGATATGCACCCGAGGGAACCGGGGAGCTGTTTTTT. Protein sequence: CASRYAPEGTGELFF.

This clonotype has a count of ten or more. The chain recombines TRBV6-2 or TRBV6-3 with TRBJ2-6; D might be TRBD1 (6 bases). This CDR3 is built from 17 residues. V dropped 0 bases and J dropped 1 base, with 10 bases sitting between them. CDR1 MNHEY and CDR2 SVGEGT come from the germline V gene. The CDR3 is CASSYSTGRSGANVLTF. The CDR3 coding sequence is TGTGCCAGCAGTTACTCGACAGGACGTTCTGGGGCCAACGTCCTGACTTTC.

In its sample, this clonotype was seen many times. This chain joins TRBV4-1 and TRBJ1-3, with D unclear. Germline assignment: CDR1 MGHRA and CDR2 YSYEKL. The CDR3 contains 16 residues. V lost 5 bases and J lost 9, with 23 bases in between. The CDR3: CASSSRTLNPGGTIYF. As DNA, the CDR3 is TGCGCCAGCAGCTCCCGGACCTTAAACCCTGGAGGCACCATATATTTT.

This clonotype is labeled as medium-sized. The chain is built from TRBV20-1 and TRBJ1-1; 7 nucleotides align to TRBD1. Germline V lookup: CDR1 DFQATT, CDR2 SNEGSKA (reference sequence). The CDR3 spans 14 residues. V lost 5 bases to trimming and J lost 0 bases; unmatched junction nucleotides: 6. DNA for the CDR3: TGCAGTGCTTCCCGGGACAGCCTGAACACTGAAGCTTTCTTT. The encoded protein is CSASRDSLNTEAFF.

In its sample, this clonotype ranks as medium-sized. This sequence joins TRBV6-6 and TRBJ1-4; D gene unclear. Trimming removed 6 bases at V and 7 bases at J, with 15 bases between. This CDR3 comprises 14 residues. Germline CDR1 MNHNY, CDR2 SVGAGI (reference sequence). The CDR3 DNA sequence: TGTGCCAGCAGCCGTTTAACGGGAACTGAAAAACTGTTTTTT. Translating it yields CASSRLTGTEKLFF.

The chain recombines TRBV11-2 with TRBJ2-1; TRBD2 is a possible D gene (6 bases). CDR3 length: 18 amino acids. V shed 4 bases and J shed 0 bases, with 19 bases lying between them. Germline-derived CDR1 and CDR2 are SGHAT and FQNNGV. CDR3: CASSSRPGTSSSYNEQFF. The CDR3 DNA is TGTGCCAGCAGCTCACGACCCGGGACTTCTAGCTCCTACAATGAGCAGTTCTTC. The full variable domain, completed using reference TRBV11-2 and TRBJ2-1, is EAGVAQSPRYKIIEKRQSVAFWCNPISGHATLYWYQQILGQGPKLLIQFQNNGVVDDSQLPKDRFSAERLKGVDSTLKIQPAKLEDSAVYLCASSSRPGTSSSYNEQFFGPGTRLTVL.

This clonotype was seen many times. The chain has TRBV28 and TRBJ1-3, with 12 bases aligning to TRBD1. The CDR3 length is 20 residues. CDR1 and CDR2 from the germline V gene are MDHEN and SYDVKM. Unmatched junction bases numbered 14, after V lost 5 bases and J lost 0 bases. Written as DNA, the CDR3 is TGTGCCAGCAGTCCATGGGGGACAGGGGGCCTACCGAACTCTGGAAACACCATATATTTT. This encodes CASSPWGTGGLPNSGNTIYF.

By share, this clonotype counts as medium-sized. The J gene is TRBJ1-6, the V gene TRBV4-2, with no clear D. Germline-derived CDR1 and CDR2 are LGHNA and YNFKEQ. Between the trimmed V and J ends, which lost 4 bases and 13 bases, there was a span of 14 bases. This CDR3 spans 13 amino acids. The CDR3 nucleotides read TGTGCCAGCAGCCCGCCGAGCTCTTTTCCCCTCCACTTT. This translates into CASSPPSSFPLHF.

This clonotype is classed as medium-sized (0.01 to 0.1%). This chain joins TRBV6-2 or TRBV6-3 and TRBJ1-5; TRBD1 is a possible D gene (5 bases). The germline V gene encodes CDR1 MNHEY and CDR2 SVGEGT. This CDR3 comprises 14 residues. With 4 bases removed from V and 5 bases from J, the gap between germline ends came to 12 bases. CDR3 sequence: CASSSRESYQPQHF. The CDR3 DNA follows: TGTGCCAGCAGTTCCAGGGAGTCTTATCAGCCCCAGCATTTT.